This TCR beta chain was recorded in a study of blood T cells in healthy people across ages. The second PCR ran about 6 to 12 cycles with a sample-barcoded 5' primer and J-beta primers. MiXCR, applied by TCRdb to the 5' RACE reads, yields one record per CDR3 protein. Counted here are 800,000 to 1,300,000 distinct CDR3 sequences, less than 25% occurring once; the ten biggest clones make up around 0.75%. The V gene lost 4 bases and the J gene lost 5 bases, with 14 bases spanning the gap. From germline, CDR1 is SQVTM and CDR2 ANQGSEA. The CDR3 contains 13 residues. This clonotype was found a few times. Its antigen is unidentified. Study-level results: Greater diversity and more naive CD4+ cells were seen in long-lived donors than in aged donors. Per million T cells, the diversity of TCR beta decreased roughly linearly as age advanced.

These same records also appear under a second study, on T cells of mothers and their children. From that paper: Slightly higher but non-significant overlap marked related mother-child pairs versus unrelated pairs.

J is TRBJ1-1 and V is TRBV29-1, with D hard to call. The sequence came from a girl aged 2 to 9 in good health. Sequenced sample: blood. The CDR3 sequence is CSVVHPLLTEAFF. The CDR3 nucleotides are TGCAGCGTTGTGCATCCCCTCCTGACTGAAGCTTTCTTT. Filled out from reference TRBV29-1 and TRBJ1-1, the complete variable domain reads SAVISQKPSRDICQRGTSLTIQCQVDSQVTMMFWYRQQPGQSLTLIATANQGSEATYESGFVIDKFPISRPNLTFSTLTVSNMSPEDSSIYLCSVVHPLLTEAFFGQGTRLTVV.